Sequencing of this T cell receptor (beta chain) was carried out in a study of identical twins. General study points: When twins shared out-of-frame alpha sequences, those sequences had excess low generation probability. The analysis was cross-sectional rather than longitudinal within donors.

Each CDR3 protein is one row after TCRdb ran MiXCR on the 5' RACE reads. Among roughly 1.6 million distinct CDR3 sequences, less than 35% were seen once, and the ten largest hold less than 0.35%. The CDR3 contains 14 residues. CDR1 and CDR2 (germline): SGDLS, YYNGEE. Trimming pared 0 bases from V and 1 base from J, leaving 8 bases between. Turning to this clonotype: The target antigen is unknown.

The source is a newborn girl in good health. The chain is built from TRBV9 and TRBJ2-7; D gene unclear. The sequencing input was cord blood. Here the CDR3 reads CASSVGTVSYEQYF. In DNA, the CDR3 is TGTGCCAGCAGCGTAGGGACGGTTTCCTACGAGCAGTACTTC.